The clone carrying this T cell receptor beta chain was detected many times. Its target is not known. Time point reported: longitudinal time-point 1 (baseline). Unsorted libraries were prepared from 2 million PBMCs held at -80 C. The data derive from a study of neurological immune-mediated disorders. Study-wide findings and caveats: TCR-beta repertoires seemed private in all groups, with no expanded CDR3 amino acid sequences shared.

cDNA was made by 5'RACE with 10-nucleotide random UMIs. Every sequencing run returned over 190 million TCR-beta sequences, which were derived from 15-18 subjects. TCRdb processed the 5' RACE reads anew with MiXCR; each CDR3 protein has one entry. The sample yields some 49,000 distinct CDR3 sequences, more than 8.5% seen once. This CDR3 is 13 amino acids long. The germline gives CDR1 MNHEY, CDR2 SVGAGI. The V gene end was trimmed by 2 bases and the J gene end by 7 bases; junction bases not matched to a gene: 2. The V call is TRBV6-5, the J call TRBJ2-1, with 7 bases that match TRBD1. Sequencing was performed on PBMCs. This clonotype originated in a middle-aged woman in good health. The CDR3 bases are TGTGCCAGCAGTTACAGGGGGCTTAATGAGCAGTTCTTC. Translated, it gives CASSYRGLNEQFF.